A single sample gave rise to the 14 T cell receptor beta chains below, sequenced in a study of identical twins. MiXCR, run by TCRdb on the 5' RACE reads, gives a single entry per CDR3 protein. The data contain more than 1.5 million distinct CDR3 sequences, roughly 35% of them singletons. Material: cord blood. The source of these receptors is a newborn girl in good health.

The chain links TRBV18 to TRBJ1-5; 7 bases are a match to TRBD1. Germline CDR1 and CDR2: KGHSH and LQKENI. V dropped 3 bases and J dropped 5; count of bases not matched to a gene: 7. This CDR3 region has 15 residues. The CDR3 DNA is TGTGCCAGCTCACCCGACAGGGCTCTCTATCAGCCCCAGCATTTT. Residues: CASSPDRALYQPQHF. The full variable domain, its missing parts supplied by reference TRBV18 and TRBJ1-5, is NAGVMQNPRHLVRRRGQEARLRCSPMKGHSHVYWYRQLPEEGLKFMVYLQKENIIDESGMPKERFSAEFPKEGPSILRIQQVVRGDSAAYFCASSPDRALYQPQHFGDGTRLSIL.

There are a few counts of this clonotype. The chain employs TRBV2 and TRBJ2-1, with D tentatively TRBD1 (5 bases). Trimming pared 6 bases from V and 0 bases from J, leaving 9 bases between. This CDR3 comprises 14 residues. Germline V gene lookup returns CDR1 SNHLY and CDR2 FYNNEI. The CDR3 spells CASSRRDSYNEQFF. The CDR3 DNA reads TGTGCCAGCAGCCGCAGGGACTCCTACAATGAGCAGTTCTTC.

The chain carries TRBV4-1 and TRBJ1-1, with TRBD1 matching over 9 bases. The CDR3 is 16 amino acids. Germline V gives CDR1 MGHRA, CDR2 YSYEKL. V shed 4 bases and J 3 bases; nucleotides not matched to a gene: 9. CDR3 residues: CASSPLPGQGDTEAFF. DNA of the CDR3: TGCGCCAGCAGCCCCCTACCGGGACAGGGAGACACTGAAGCTTTCTTT.

The chain employs TRBV5-1 and TRBJ2-7; 7 bases map to TRBD2. In germline, CDR1 is SGHRS, CDR2 YFSETQ. This CDR3 has 14 amino acids. The J segment lost 2 bases and the V segment lost 1 base, leaving 3 bases of the junction unmatched. The CDR3 nucleotides are TGCGCCAGCAGCTTGAAGCTAGCGGCCTACGAGCAGTACTTC. Its translation: CASSLKLAAYEQYF.

The chain is built from TRBV6-5 and TRBJ2-1; 9 positions match TRBD1. Germline-derived CDR1 and CDR2 are MNHEY and SVGAGI. This CDR3 comprises 15 residues. Losses at the gene ends were 0 bases for V and 8 bases for J; bases not matched to a gene: 5. This chain's CDR3 is CASSYSGTGRYEQFF. The CDR3 DNA is TGTGCCAGCAGTTACTCGGGGACAGGGAGGTATGAGCAGTTCTTC.

The chain is built from TRBV25-1 and TRBJ2-7, with a possible D match to TRBD1 (7 bases). From germline, CDR1 is MGHDK and CDR2 SYGVNS. The CDR3 is 14 residues long. Trimming left V 5 bases short and J 3 bases short, with 14 bases between. DNA for the CDR3: TGTGCCAGCAGTCAGGCGGGGACAGACTACGAGCAGTACTTC. Translating it yields CASSQAGTDYEQYF.

This clonotype was observed many times. CDR3 coding DNA: TGCGCCAGCAGCCAAGAAGTTCCCAGCTCCTACAATGAGCAGTTCTTC. Its protein is CASSQEVPSSYNEQFF. The chain is built from TRBV4-1 and TRBJ2-1; no clear D gene. Germline CDR1 MGHRA, CDR2 YSYEKL. The CDR3 runs to 16 residues. With 0 bases removed from V and 0 bases from J, the gap between germline ends came to 9 bases.

This clonotype has a handful of counts. The chain recombines TRBV6-5 with TRBJ1-5; D is unresolved. With 4 bases removed from V and 6 bases from J, the gap between germline ends came to 7 bases. The CDR3 spans 12 residues. CDR1 is MNHEY, CDR2 SVGAGI, per germline. The CDR3 loop reads CASSSSGQPQHF. The DNA of the CDR3 is TGTGCCAGCAGTTCTTCTGGTCAGCCCCAGCATTTT.

The CDR3 coding sequence is TGTGCCAGCAGTTACTTTGGGGGCTCCTACGAGCAGTACTTC. Amino acids: CASSYFGGSYEQYF. V gene TRBV6-5 combines with J gene TRBJ2-7; D could derive from TRBD1 or TRBD2 (5 bases each). Germline CDR1 MNHEY, CDR2 SVGAGI. Between the trimmed V and J ends, which lost 1 base and 0 bases, there was a span of 7 bases. The CDR3 contains 14 residues.

The chain carries TRBV7-2 and TRBJ2-4; 8 nucleotides align to TRBD1. The J call may be faulty, since TRBJ2-7 better matches the DNA end. The CDR3 totals 16 residues. The germline V gene has CDR1 SGHTA and CDR2 FQGNSA. CDR3 sequence: CASSRDRRPLVYEQYF. The CDR3 region has the DNA TGTGCCAGCAGCCGGGACAGGCGACCCTTAGTTTACGAGCAGTACTTC.

The table lists this clonotype with many counts. CDR3 nucleotide sequence: TGCAGTGCTAGTGACAGGGAGGAGACCCAGTACTTC. Translated: CSASDREETQYF. This chain uses TRBV20-1 with TRBJ2-5; the match to TRBD1 covers 7 bases. V dropped 3 bases and J dropped 5; count of bases not matched to a gene: 3. Germline V gene data show CDR1 as DFQATT and CDR2 as SNEGSKA (reference sequence). CDR3 length: 12 residues.

This clonotype was seen a handful of times. The limits of the CDR3 on the DNA are not certain, so only TCRdb's listed CDR3 is given. The chain links TRBV21-1 to TRBJ2-7; TRBD1 is the table's D call and was not checked against the DNA. TRBV21-1 is termed a pseudogene. Counting both end residues, the CDR3 totals 15 amino acids. CDR3 residues: CASSKVGTGSYEQYF.

The chain uses TRBV27 and TRBJ1-6; D gene ambiguous. V lost 5 bases and J 0 bases, leaving 11 bases between the germline ends. This CDR3 contains 16 residues. The germline CDR1 and CDR2 sequences are MNHEY and SMNVEV (reference sequence). The CDR3 is CASSGLPSSYNSPLHF. The CDR3 DNA reads as TGTGCCAGCAGTGGACTACCAAGCTCCTATAATTCACCCCTCCACTTT.

In this sample, this clonotype turned up a few times. The chain has TRBV11-2 and TRBJ2-7; D is undetermined. Germline loops: CDR1 SGHAT, CDR2 FQNNGV. The V and J ends lost 0 bases and 7 bases respectively, with 10 bases between them. The CDR3 runs to 13 residues. CDR3 sequence: CASSLDSPGEQYF. The CDR3 bases are TGTGCCAGCAGCTTAGATTCCCCCGGTGAGCAGTACTTC.